This T cell receptor (beta chain) is drawn from a study of neoadjuvant nivolumab and ipilimumab in lung cancer. On the study more broadly: The combination arm added day-1 ipilimumab 1 mg/kg to nivolumab 3 mg/kg on days 1, 15, 29. Overall study findings and caveats: Only two of four nivolumab-treated tumors gained richness and clonality by surgery.

A word on this clone: Its antigen is still unknown.

Germline CDR1 and CDR2: MNHEY and SMNVEV (reference sequence). The V segment lost 8 bases and the J segment 5 bases; nucleotides outside the gene matches: 2. The CDR3 is made up of 11 amino acids. Clones were sequenced by immunoSEQ multiplex PCR, and TCRdb holds only the in-frame ones, with some missing. This repertoire shows 3,000 to 4,500 clones, 85% to 90% found once; its top ten account for 4% to 6%. This chain uses TRBV27 with TRBJ1-2, with 7 nucleotides matching TRBD1. The TCR was taken from an adult with non-small cell lung cancer. The material was adjacent normal lung tissue, obtained after neoadjuvant nivolumab, alone or with ipilimumab, at or shortly before surgery. Written as DNA, the CDR3 is TGTGCCAGCGCAGGGGGTTATGGCTACACCTTC. Translation gives CASAGGYGYTF.